A selection of T cell receptor beta chains follows, all from one sample in a study of cytomegalovirus exposure and HLA in healthy donors. TCRdb's table, derived via immunoSEQ multiplex PCR, lists solely in-frame clones and lacks some. The sample holds about 54,000 clones, roughly 84% seen once. Input material: PBMCs. These receptor sequences come from a woman younger than 35 in good health and CMV-seronegative. CDR3s include the opening cysteine and the closing phenylalanine or tryptophan. The D gene is left open where the match is weak. Clone size is shown for a subset of rows, as once, few, many or a class of expanded clone.

V	D	J	size	CDR3	DNA
TRBV6-1	.	TRBJ1-2	.	CASHRVSYGYTF	TGTGCCAGCCACAGGGTTAGCTATGGCTACACCTTC
TRBV10-2	.	TRBJ2-5	.	CASSAGGGGKETQYF	TGCGCCAGCAGTGCTGGGGGAGGTGGGAAAGAGACCCAGTACTTC
TRBV10-2	TRBD2	TRBJ2-6	.	CASSEGAGAGANGLTF	TGCGCCAGCAGTGAGGGGGCAGGAGCGGGGGCCAACGGCCTGACTTTC
TRBV19	.	TRBJ1-1	.	CASSIGQTLNTEAFF	TGTGCCAGTAGTATAGGGCAGACTTTGAACACTGAAGCTTTCTTT
TRBV12-5	TRBD1	TRBJ2-5	few	CASGLDRGQAETQYF	TGTGCTAGTGGTTTGGACAGGGGGCAAGCAGAGACCCAGTACTTC
TRBV27	.	TRBJ2-6	.	CASSLTDTGANGLTF	TGTGCCAGCAGTTTAACGGACACTGGGGCCAACGGCCTGACTTTC
TRBV5-1	.	TRBJ1-5	once	CASSLQGDGDQPQHF	TGCGCCAGCAGCTTGCAAGGGGATGGGGATCAGCCCCAGCATTTT
TRBV5-1	TRBD2	TRBJ2-7	.	CASSIVGLAAYEQYF	TGCGCCAGCAGCATCGTGGGACTAGCGGCCTACGAGCAGTACTTC
TRBV6-6	TRBD1	TRBJ1-6	.	CASRRQGHNSPLHF	TGTGCCAGCAGGAGACAGGGACATAATTCACCCCTCCACTTT
TRBV6-5	.	TRBJ1-1	few	CASMWGVENTEAFF	TGTGCCAGCATGTGGGGGGTGGAGAACACTGAAGCTTTCTTT
TRBV5-4	.	TRBJ1-1	few	CASSWTMNTEAFF	TGTGCCAGCAGCTGGACTATGAACACTGAAGCTTTCTTT
TRBV2	.	TRBJ1-2	.	CASSEDLDRIYGYTF	TGTGCCAGCAGTGAAGACCTTGACAGGATTTATGGCTACACCTTC
TRBV9	TRBD2	TRBJ2-4	.	CASSPHGEREGRVDIQYF	TGTGCCAGCAGCCCCCATGGGGAGCGGGAGGGCCGAGTGGACATTCAGTACTTC
TRBV7-7	TRBD1	TRBJ2-7	.	CASSLGDRGYEQYF	TGTGCCAGCAGCTTAGGGGACAGGGGGTACGAGCAGTACTTC